This TCR beta chain was recovered during a study of blood T cell repertoires in COVID-19. Study details: PBMCs, B-cell-depleted T cells, or T cells provided the cDNA or gDNA that made up the material.

Per the study methods: Cell counts per sample came from amplifying reference gene primers. TCRdb's copy holds only in-frame clones and misses some; the assay was immunoSEQ multiplex PCR. V and J calls and clone size are those listed in that table; D and trimming were worked out from the DNA. Of around 63,000 clones in the sample, roughly 88% were seen once. The CDR3 contains 14 residues. CDR1 LNHDA and CDR2 SQIVND come from the germline V gene (reference sequence). The V gene lost 0 bases and the J gene lost 8 bases, with 13 bases spanning the gap. V usage is TRBV19 and J usage is TRBJ1-2, with D possibly matching TRBD1 (6 bases). The material sequenced was peripheral blood. The receptor comes from a man aged 45-60 years with active COVID-19. The CDR3 DNA sequence: TGTGCCAGTAGTATAGATCTGGGGGCCCGGGGCTACACCTTC. Residues: CASSIDLGARGYTF.